The 25 T cell receptor beta chains below all came from one sample that was sequenced in a study of T cells of healthy individuals. TCRdb ran MiXCR on the 5' RACE reads and lists one entry per CDR3 protein. The data show 60,000 to 80,000 distinct CDR3 sequences, with around 15% seen just once and about 4.4% held by the top ten. These receptors were collected from a human donor in good health.

This clonotype was seen repeatedly, ten times or more. The chain links TRBV29-1 to TRBJ1-6; possible D gene TRBD1, 5 bases. Between the trimmed V and J ends, which lost 4 bases and 5 bases, there was a span of 12 bases. This CDR3 contains 14 residues. Looked up from germline, CDR1 is SQVTM and CDR2 is ANQGSEA. CDR3 residues: CSVGDHSNNSPLHF. The CDR3, as DNA: TGCAGCGTTGGGGACCACTCTAATAATTCACCCCTCCACTTT.

The V and J genes are TRBV3-1 and TRBJ2-7, with D possibly TRBD1 on 6 matching bases. CDR1 and CDR2 (germline): LGHDT, YNNKEL (reference sequence). The ends were cut back, 1 base at V and 2 bases at J, with 9 bases in the middle. The CDR3 runs 14 residues. This CDR3 reads CASSQGGHTYEQYF. The CDR3 DNA follows: TGTGCCAGCAGCCAAGGGGGACATACCTACGAGCAGTACTTC.

This clonotype was counted many times. CDR3 residues: CASSSDWSGSVTGELFF. The CDR3, as DNA: TGTGCCAGCAGTTCAGACTGGAGCGGGAGTGTCACCGGGGAGCTGTTTTTT. V usage is TRBV27 and J usage is TRBJ2-2; 8 positions agree with TRBD2. Looked up from germline, CDR1 is MNHEY and CDR2 is SMNVEV (reference sequence). Trimming at V came to 4 bases and at J to 4 bases, leaving 11 bases not matched to a gene. This CDR3 is 17 amino acids long.

The chain has TRBV28 and TRBJ2-7, with D perhaps TRBD2 (5 bases). Germline V CDR1 and CDR2: MDHEN, SYDVKM. Deletions cut 4 bases from V and 3 bases from J, with 16 bases between. This CDR3 has 15 residues. DNA for the CDR3: TGTGCCAGCAGTTCCGGGGTCGGTAGAGGCTACGAGCAGTACTTC. It is translated as CASSSGVGRGYEQYF. Together with reference TRBV28 and TRBJ2-7, the CDR3 gives the full variable domain: DVKVTQSSRYLVKRTGEKVFLECVQDMDHENMFWYRQDPGLGLRLIYFSYDVKMKEKGDIPEGYSVSREKKERFSLILESASTNQTSMYLCASSSGVGRGYEQYFGPGTRLTVT.

The sample holds many counts of this clonotype. This chain's CDR3 is CASRDPPGELFF. CDR3 coding DNA: TGTGCCAGCAGGGATCCCCCCGGGGAGCTGTTTTTT. The J gene is TRBJ2-2, the V gene TRBV6-1; D gene uncertain. In germline, CDR1 is MNHNS, CDR2 SASEGT. Between the trimmed V and J ends, which lost 6 bases and 6 bases, there was a span of 8 bases. The CDR3 consists of 12 residues.

The V call is TRBV5-1, the J call TRBJ2-7; D is unclear. The CDR3 is made up of 14 amino acids. Germline lookup yields CDR1 SGHRS and CDR2 YFSETQ. The ends were cut back, 0 bases at V and 5 bases at J, with 12 bases in the middle. The CDR3 loop is CASSLEIRADEQYF. Written as DNA, the CDR3 is TGCGCCAGCAGCTTGGAAATCCGGGCCGACGAGCAGTACTTC. The full variable domain, in which reference TRBV5-1 and TRBJ2-7 provide the parts outside the CDR3, is KAGVTQTPRYLIKTRGQQVTLSCSPISGHRSVSWYQQTPGQGLQFLFEYFSETQRNKGNFPGRFSGRQFSNSRSEMNVSTLELGDSALYLCASSLEIRADEQYFGPGTRLTVT.

This clonotype came up a few times. The chain is built from TRBV5-1 and TRBJ1-6, with D unclear. Germline V gene lookup returns CDR1 SGHRS and CDR2 YFSETQ. The V gene lost 0 bases and the J gene lost 0 bases, with 4 bases spanning the gap. The CDR3 runs to 15 residues. The CDR3 nucleotides are TGCGCCAGCAGCTTGGGAAGCTCCTATAATTCACCCCTCCACTTT. Translation gives CASSLGSSYNSPLHF.

This clonotype was observed at least ten times. This sequence joins TRBV12-3 or TRBV12-4 and TRBJ1-2; possibly TRBD1 for D (6 bases). The CDR3 sequence is 14 residues long. The V end lost 4 bases, the J end lost 7 bases, and 16 bases lay between the germline ends. This chain's CDR3 is CASSYSGEDSGYTF. CDR3 sequence (DNA): TGTGCCAGCAGTTATTCAGGGGAGGATTCTGGCTACACCTTC.

This clonotype was observed once. This chain uses TRBV12-3 or TRBV12-4 with TRBJ1-2; tentatively, D is TRBD1 (5 bases). V was trimmed by 9 bases and J by 8 bases, leaving 16 bases between them. The CDR3 totals 12 residues. The chain's CDR3 is CASGAGSRGYTF. The CDR3 region has the DNA TGTGCCAGTGGGGCAGGGTCGCGCGGCTACACCTTC.

At least ten counts were recorded for this clonotype. The chain carries TRBV13 and TRBJ1-2, with 8 bases that match TRBD1. In germline, CDR1 is PRHDT, CDR2 FYEKMQ (reference sequence). V was pared by 4 bases and J by 4 bases, with 2 bases of the junction left unmatched. CDR3 length equals 13 residues. CDR3 loop: CASSSDRAYGYTF. The CDR3 DNA is TGTGCCAGCAGCTCGGACAGGGCCTATGGCTACACCTTC.

This clonotype occurred a few times. The V gene is TRBV20-1, the J gene TRBJ2-7, with a weak D call TRBD1 (8 bases). The germline V gene encodes CDR1 DFQATT and CDR2 SNEGSKA (reference sequence). Trimming stripped 1 base from V and 6 bases from J, with 22 bases between. This CDR3 has 16 residues. Here the CDR3 reads CSARVWTGRGGSEQYF. Written as DNA, the CDR3 is TGCAGTGCTAGAGTCTGGACAGGGAGGGGAGGGTCCGAGCAGTACTTC.

The chain combines TRBV2 with TRBJ2-5; D could derive from TRBD1 or TRBD2 (5 bases each). The germline V gene has CDR1 SNHLY and CDR2 FYNNEI. Deletions cut 5 bases from V and 1 base from J, with 17 bases between. The CDR3 loop spans 16 amino acids. CDR3 DNA: TGTGCCAGCAGTCGGGACCACACCCCGCCCCAAGAGACCCAGTACTTC. Its protein is CASSRDHTPPQETQYF.

This clonotype has at least ten counts. The chain has TRBV29-1 and TRBJ2-7; possible D gene TRBD2, 5 bases. Germline assignment: CDR1 SQVTM and CDR2 ANQGSEA. The V end was cut by 7 bases, the J end by 2 bases, with 15 bases between. CDR3 length: 13 residues. The CDR3: CSAGGSSAYEQYF. In DNA form, the CDR3 reads TGCAGCGCCGGAGGTAGCTCGGCCTACGAGCAGTACTTC.

This clonotype was found many times. A junction end diverges from the germline sequence, so it may reflect a read error. This rearrangement joins TRBV2 to TRBJ1-1; TRBD1 is a possible D gene (6 bases). Per the germline V gene, CDR1 is SNHLY and CDR2 is FYNNEI. The CDR3 length is 15 residues. The CDR3 DNA follows: TGTACCAGCGTGTACGGACGACAGGAGAACACTGAAGCTTTCTTT. Protein product: CTSVYGRQENTEAFF.

In its sample, this clonotype ranks as medium-sized (0.01 to 0.1%). V is TRBV6-4 and J is TRBJ2-3; 8 bases fit TRBD2. CDR1 is MRHNA and CDR2 is SNTAGT in the germline V gene. CDR3 length: 16 residues. After removal of 0 bases from V and 0 bases from J, the junction contained 2 bases not matched to a gene. This CDR3 reads CASSDSAGGSTDTQYF. As DNA, the CDR3 is TGTGCCAGCAGTGACTCCGCGGGGGGTAGCACAGATACGCAGTATTTT.

This clonotype was observed a handful of times. This rearrangement joins TRBV12-3 or TRBV12-4 to TRBJ2-6; unclear D gene. The CDR3 runs to 15 residues. Trimming stripped 3 bases from V and 0 bases from J, with 6 bases between. The CDR3 region has the DNA TGTGCCAGCAGTTTCGGGTTCTCTGGGGCCAACGTCCTGACTTTC. The encoded protein is CASSFGFSGANVLTF.

This clonotype appeared many times. This rearrangement joins TRBV29-1 to TRBJ2-5, with D unclear. Trimming pared 7 bases from V and 7 bases from J, leaving 10 bases between. CDR1 is SQVTM and CDR2 is ANQGSEA in the germline V gene. The length of the CDR3 is 10 residues. The CDR3 sequence is CSAPKGTQYF. CDR3 coding DNA: TGCAGCGCCCCGAAGGGGACCCAGTACTTC.

Only a few counts were recorded for this clonotype. The chain employs TRBV29-1 and TRBJ1-2; 7 bases fit TRBD1. Trimming took 1 base from V and 5 from J; bases not matched to a gene: 19. The CDR3 length is 18 residues. Germline V CDR1 and CDR2: SQVTM, ANQGSEA. The CDR3, as DNA: TGCAGCGTTGAAGGGGCTCCGGGACAGTATGTGGGGTTATATGGCTACACCTTC. Translation gives CSVEGAPGQYVGLYGYTF.

This clonotype was recorded a few times. The chain recombines TRBV6-5 with TRBJ1-6; a possible D gene is TRBD1 (5 bases). The CDR3 has 13 amino acids. Germline V gene data show CDR1 as MNHEY and CDR2 as SVGAGI. V lost 5 bases, J lost 10 bases, and 12 bases lay in between. CDR3 coding DNA: TGTGCCAGCAGTATATCCTGGGGCTCACCCCTCCACTTT. It encodes CASSISWGSPLHF.

This chain uses TRBV21-1 with TRBJ2-1; the table's D call, TRBD1, has no DNA check behind it. TRBV21-1 is marked as a pseudogene. There are 16 residues in the CDR3. The CDR3 reads CASSKGRTPNYNEQFF. The CDR3 DNA reads as TGTGCCAGCAGCAAAGGCAGGACACCAAATTACAATGAGCAGTTCTTC.

Many counts were recorded for this clonotype. The chain uses TRBV19 and TRBJ1-5; D may be TRBD1 (5 bases). Trimming cost V 2 bases and J 4 bases, with 6 bases left between them. The V gene's germline CDR1 is LNHDA and CDR2 SQIVND (reference sequence). This CDR3 comprises 13 residues. CDR3 DNA: TGTGCCAGTAGTATAACAGGTAATCAGCCCCAGCATTTT. Translated, it gives CASSITGNQPQHF. The full variable domain, with the rest looked up from reference TRBV19 and TRBJ1-5, is DGGITQSPKYLFRKEGQNVTLSCEQNLNHDAMYWYRQDPGQGLRLIYYSQIVNDFQKGDIAEGYSVSREKKESFPLTVTSAQKNPTAFYLCASSITGNQPQHFGDGTRLSIL.

This clonotype was seen ten or more times. The chain carries TRBV9 and TRBJ1-1; D gene unclear. Trimming stripped 6 bases from V and 3 bases from J, with 15 bases between. Germline CDR1 is SGDLS and CDR2 is YYNGEE. CDR3 size: 14 residues. The DNA of the CDR3 is TGTGCCAGCAAAAGGGCCATGAGGGACACTGAAGCTTTCTTT. It encodes CASKRAMRDTEAFF.

The chain links TRBV5-6 to TRBJ2-3; weak D call: TRBD2 (6 bases). The CDR3 consists of 13 residues. Germline assignment: CDR1 SGHDT and CDR2 YYEEEE. V gave up 3 bases and J gave up 2 bases, with 7 bases separating them. The CDR3 coding sequence is TGTGCCAGCAGCTGGGACTCCACAGATACGCAGTATTTT. It codes for CASSWDSTDTQYF.

There are many counts of this clonotype. The chain links TRBV6-5 to TRBJ2-1, with 9 nucleotides matching TRBD1. CDR1 MNHEY and CDR2 SVGAGI come from the germline V gene. Losses at the gene ends were 2 bases for V and 2 bases for J; bases not matched to a gene: 7. The CDR3 has 17 amino acids. As DNA, the CDR3 is TGTGCCAGCAGTTACACTGCGGACAGGGGCACCTACAATGAGCAGTTCTTC. Translating gives CASSYTADRGTYNEQFF.

This chain connects TRBV7-2 to TRBJ2-1; 9 nucleotides line up with TRBD2. Germline values: CDR1 SGHTA, CDR2 FQGNSA. The CDR3 has 16 amino acids. Losses at the gene ends were 1 base for V and 8 bases for J; bases not matched to a gene: 9. The CDR3 protein is CASSLGVAGERDEQFF. The CDR3 region has the DNA TGTGCCAGCAGCTTAGGGGTAGCGGGAGAGAGGGATGAGCAGTTCTTC.